This passage covers 17 T cell receptor beta chains from one sample sequenced in a study of OX40 agonist ivuxolimab in advanced cancers. TCRdb's copy holds only in-frame clones and misses some; the assay was immunoSEQ multiplex PCR. The table has under 75,000 clones, roughly 89% seen once. The source material was CD4+ or CD8+ T cells sorted from blood, sampled in a trial of the OX40 agonist ivuxolimab. Receptors originate from an adult with an advanced solid tumor such as melanoma, head and neck, liver or kidney cancer.

A note on this clone: The germline gene is not matched at one end of the junction; a read error may be the cause. This sequence joins TRBV29-1 and TRBJ1-4, with D possibly TRBD1 on 6 matching bases. The germline V gene encodes CDR1 SQVTM and CDR2 ANQGSEA. The CDR3 has 13 amino acids. CDR3 bases: TGCAGCGCCCGCGGGACAACAAATGAAAAACTGTTTTTT. Translated, it gives CSARGTTNEKLFF.

The V and J genes are TRBV5-4 and TRBJ2-5; TRBD2 agrees at 10 bases. This CDR3 has 16 residues. Germline V gene sequence: CDR1 SGHNT, CDR2 YYREEE (reference sequence). V dropped 6 bases and J dropped 5; count of bases not matched to a gene: 13. CDR3 in amino acids: CASTERGLAGVETQYF. In DNA form, the CDR3 reads TGTGCCAGCACTGAGAGAGGGCTAGCGGGAGTGGAGACCCAGTACTTC.

This chain connects TRBV19 to TRBJ1-4; D is possibly TRBD1 (6 bases). This CDR3 has 12 amino acids. Germline CDR1 reads LNHDA; CDR2 reads SQIVND (reference sequence). V lost 11 bases and J lost 7, with 14 bases in between. The CDR3 is CACFGGGEKLFF. CDR3 DNA: TGTGCCTGCTTTGGAGGGGGTGAAAAACTGTTTTTT.

V and J are TRBV29-1 and TRBJ2-3, with D perhaps TRBD2 (5 bases). The germline V and J ends were trimmed by 1 base and 8 bases, with 13 bases remaining between them. CDR3 length: 13 residues. Germline lookup yields CDR1 SQVTM and CDR2 ANQGSEA. This CDR3 is CSVEAASGGTQYF. CDR3 nucleotide sequence: TGCAGCGTTGAAGCGGCGAGCGGTGGTACGCAGTATTTT.

This CDR3 reads CASAGTSGHNEQFF. In DNA, the CDR3 is TGTGCCAGCGCTGGGACTAGCGGTCACAATGAGCAGTTCTTC. V usage is TRBV6-5 and J usage is TRBJ2-1, with 11 nucleotides matching TRBD2. The CDR3 has 14 residues. Germline CDR1 is MNHEY and CDR2 is SVGAGI. Trimming removed 8 bases from V and 5 bases from J; junction bases left unmatched: 5.

The V call is TRBV28, the J call TRBJ1-1, with TRBD1 as a possible D gene (6 bases). Germline-derived CDR1 and CDR2 are MDHEN and SYDVKM. The CDR3 covers 13 residues. V lost 6 bases, J lost 3 bases, and 11 bases lay in between. The CDR3: CASSGTYYTEAFF. The CDR3 DNA reads as TGTGCCAGCAGCGGGACATATTACACTGAAGCTTTCTTT.

This clone showed up just a few times. The gene calls are TRBV28 and TRBJ2-1; TRBD1 matches at 10 bases. Germline CDR1 and CDR2: MDHEN and SYDVKM. The CDR3 is 15 residues long. J gave up 3 bases and V 5 bases, and 4 bases lay outside the gene matches. The DNA of the CDR3 is TGTGCCAGCAGTCGACGGACAGGGGGCTACAATGAGCAGTTCTTC. Amino acids: CASSRRTGGYNEQFF.

This clone was seen a handful of times. V gene TRBV29-1 combines with J gene TRBJ1-2; D is uncertain. There are 11 residues in the CDR3. The ends were cut back, 4 bases at V and 0 bases at J, with 3 bases in the middle. Germline V CDR1 and CDR2: SQVTM, ANQGSEA. DNA of the CDR3: TGCAGCGTTGCAGCTAACTATGGCTACACCTTC. It codes for CSVAANYGYTF.

J is TRBJ1-2 and V is TRBV19; D is unresolved. Trimming left V 0 bases short and J 6 bases short, with 5 bases between. The CDR3 totals 12 residues. Germline-derived CDR1 and CDR2 are LNHDA and SQIVND (reference sequence). Here the CDR3 reads CASSIEGNGYTF. In DNA form, the CDR3 reads TGTGCCAGTAGTATAGAAGGGAATGGCTACACCTTC.

This rearrangement joins TRBV25-1 to TRBJ2-2; D not resolved. Germline V lookup: CDR1 MGHDK, CDR2 SYGVNS. The length of the CDR3 is 15 residues. Trimming took 4 bases from V and 1 from J, leaving 10 bases between them. The CDR3 sequence: CASSASGLNTGELFF. CDR3 in DNA: TGTGCCAGCAGTGCCTCCGGCTTGAACACCGGGGAGCTGTTTTTT.

This clone was picked up a small number of times. This chain connects TRBV13 to TRBJ1-3; the D is unclear. Germline V gene lookup returns CDR1 PRHDT and CDR2 FYEKMQ (reference sequence). Trimming left V 2 bases short and J 0 bases short, with 8 bases between. There are 15 residues in the CDR3. Here the CDR3 reads CASSLPGSSGNTIYF. The CDR3 bases are TGTGCCAGCAGCTTACCGGGTTCCTCTGGAAACACCATATATTTT.

The chain employs TRBV30 and TRBJ1-3, with D possibly being TRBD1 (6 bases). V lost 0 bases and J lost 11, with 11 bases in between. CDR1 GTSNPN and CDR2 SVGIG come from the germline V gene (reference sequence). CDR3 length: 12 residues. The DNA of the CDR3 is TGTGCCTGGAGTGTTGGGGGGCTATCCATATATTTT. Amino acids: CAWSVGGLSIYF.

The chain carries TRBV15 and TRBJ2-3; 7 nucleotides line up with TRBD2. CDR1 and CDR2 (germline): LNHNV, YYDKDF (reference sequence). The V gene end was trimmed by 0 bases and the J gene end by 6 bases; junction bases not matched to a gene: 18. The CDR3 loop spans 19 amino acids. CDR3 nucleotide sequence: TGTGCCACCAGCAGAGATCAGTGGGCTAGCGGCCCGCAAGGGGATACGCAGTATTTT. Amino acid sequence: CATSRDQWASGPQGDTQYF.

This clone is a singleton in its sample. The chain uses TRBV2 and TRBJ2-5; 10 nucleotides align to TRBD1. J gave up 4 bases and V 0 bases, and 5 bases lay outside the gene matches. In germline, CDR1 is SNHLY, CDR2 FYNNEI. The CDR3 length is 16 residues. This CDR3 is CASSEAKTGGVETQYF. CDR3 DNA sequence: TGTGCCAGCAGTGAAGCGAAGACAGGGGGCGTAGAGACCCAGTACTTC.

The rearrangement joins TRBV7-6 to TRBJ2-1; D gene ambiguous. Germline CDR1 and CDR2: SGHVS and FNYEAQ. CDR3 size: 15 residues. The germline V and J ends were trimmed by 6 bases and 2 bases, with 14 bases remaining between them. CDR3 DNA: TGTGCCAGCAGACCTAACAGCTTACCCTACAATGAGCAGTTCTTC. Its translation: CASRPNSLPYNEQFF.

The chain employs TRBV19 and TRBJ2-1; 10 bases are a match to TRBD2. Trimming took 5 bases from V and 2 from J; bases not matched to a gene: 3. CDR1 is LNHDA and CDR2 is SQIVND in the germline V gene (reference sequence). This CDR3 spans 15 amino acids. The CDR3: CASSVTSGTYNEQFF. DNA for the CDR3: TGTGCCAGTAGTGTCACTAGCGGGACCTACAATGAGCAGTTCTTC.

This clone was recorded only once. The chain couples TRBV2 to TRBJ1-2, with D perhaps TRBD1 (6 bases). The length of the CDR3 is 15 residues. V lost 6 bases and J lost 0, with 14 bases in between. In germline, CDR1 is SNHLY, CDR2 FYNNEI. This chain's CDR3 is CASRRGANANYGYTF. The CDR3 region has the DNA TGTGCCAGCAGGCGGGGGGCAAATGCTAACTATGGCTACACCTTC.